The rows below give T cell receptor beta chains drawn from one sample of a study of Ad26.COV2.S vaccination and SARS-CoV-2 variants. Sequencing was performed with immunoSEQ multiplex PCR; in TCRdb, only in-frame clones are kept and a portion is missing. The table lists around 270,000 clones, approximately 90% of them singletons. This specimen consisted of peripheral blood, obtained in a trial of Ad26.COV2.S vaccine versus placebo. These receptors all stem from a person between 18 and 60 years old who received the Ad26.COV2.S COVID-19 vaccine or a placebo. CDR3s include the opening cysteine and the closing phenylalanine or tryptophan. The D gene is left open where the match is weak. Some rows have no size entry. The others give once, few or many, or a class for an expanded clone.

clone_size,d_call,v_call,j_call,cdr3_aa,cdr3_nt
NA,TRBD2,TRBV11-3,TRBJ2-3,CASSSGLASSDTQYF,TGTGCCAGCAGCTCGGGACTAGCAAGCTCAGATACGCAGTATTTT
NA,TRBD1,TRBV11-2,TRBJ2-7,CASSLYGTGSNEQYF,TGTGCCAGCAGCCTGTATGGGACAGGGTCTAACGAGCAGTACTTC
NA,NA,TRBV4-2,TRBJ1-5,CASSQEDKRATGQPQHF,TGTGCCAGCAGCCAAGAAGACAAGCGCGCCACAGGTCAGCCCCAGCATTTT
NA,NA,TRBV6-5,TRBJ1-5,CASSFGQSGNQPQHF,TGTGCCAGCAGTTTCGGACAGAGTGGCAATCAGCCCCAGCATTTT
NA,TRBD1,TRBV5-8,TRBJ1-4,CASSLVTGPKEKLFF,TGTGCCAGCAGCTTGGTGACAGGGCCTAAGGAAAAACTGTTTTTT
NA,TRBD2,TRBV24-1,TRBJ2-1,CATSDLQGSGSSYNEQFF,TGTGCCACCAGTGATTTGCAGGGTAGCGGGAGTTCCTACAATGAGCAGTTCTTC
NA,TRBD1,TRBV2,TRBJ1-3,CASADRDSGNTIYF,TGTGCCAGCGCTGACAGGGATTCTGGAAACACCATATATTTT
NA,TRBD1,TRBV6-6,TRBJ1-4,CASSYSRDRGLRKLFF,TGTGCCAGCAGTTACTCGCGGGACAGAGGGTTGCGAAAACTGTTTTTT
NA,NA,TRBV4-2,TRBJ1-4,CASSVVWEDATNEKLFF,TGTGCCAGCAGCGTAGTGTGGGAAGACGCAACTAATGAAAAACTGTTTTTT
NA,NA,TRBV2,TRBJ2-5,CASGPWTRRGETQYF,TGTGCCAGCGGCCCATGGACACGGAGAGGGGAGACCCAGTACTTC
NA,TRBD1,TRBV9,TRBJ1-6,CASSARDRTNSPLHF,TGTGCCAGCAGCGCCCGGGACAGAACCAATTCACCCCTCCACTTT
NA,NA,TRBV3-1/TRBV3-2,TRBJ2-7,CASSQVQGLTYEQYF,TGTGCCAGCAGCCAAGTCCAGGGCTTGACCTACGAGCAGTACTTC
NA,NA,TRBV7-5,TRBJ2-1,CARSQGTGGCNEQFF,TGTGCCAGAAGCCAAGGGACAGGGGGCTGCAATGAGCAGTTCTTC
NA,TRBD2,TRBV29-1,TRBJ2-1,CSGLSGRYGEQFF,TGCAGCGGGCTAAGCGGGAGGTACGGTGAGCAGTTCTTC
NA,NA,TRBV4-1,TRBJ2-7,CASSQGRNAGALNYEQYF,TGCGCCAGCAGCCAAGGGAGAAACGCCGGGGCCCTTAACTACGAGCAGTACTTC
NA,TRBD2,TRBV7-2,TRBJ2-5,CASSPPSRGGETQYF,TGTGCCAGCAGCCCCCCTTCGCGGGGGGGGGAGACCCAGTACTTC
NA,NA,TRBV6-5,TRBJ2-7,CASRGGYEQYF,TGTGCCAGCAGGGGGGGTTACGAGCAGTACTTC
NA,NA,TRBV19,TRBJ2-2,CASSNWDRVGLAGRTGELFF,TGTGCCAGTAGCAACTGGGACAGGGTAGGGCTAGCGGGACGTACCGGGGAGCTGTTTTTT
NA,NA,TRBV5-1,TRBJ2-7,CASSFRLGRGASAYEQYF,TGCGCCAGCAGCTTTCGACTTGGGAGGGGGGCTTCGGCCTACGAGCAGTACTTC
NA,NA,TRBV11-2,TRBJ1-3,CASSSGQRGGLRSGNTIYF,TGTGCCAGCAGCTCAGGACAAAGGGGGGGACTCCGTTCTGGAAACACCATATATTTT
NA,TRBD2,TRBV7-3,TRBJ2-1,CASSRLAGGSRGNEQFF,TGTGCCAGCAGCCGACTAGCGGGAGGGAGTAGGGGCAATGAGCAGTTCTTC
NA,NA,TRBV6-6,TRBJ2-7,CASSYRAHEQYF,TGTGCCAGCAGTTACAGGGCCCACGAGCAGTACTTC
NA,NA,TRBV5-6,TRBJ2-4,CASSLAGENIQYF,TGTGCCAGCAGCTTGGCCGGGGAAAACATTCAGTACTTC
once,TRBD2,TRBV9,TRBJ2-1,CASSVRWASGSSYNEQFF,TGTGCCAGCAGCGTAAGGTGGGCTAGCGGGAGCTCCTACAATGAGCAGTTCTTC
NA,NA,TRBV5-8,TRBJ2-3,CASSLRGSSDTQYF,TGTGCCAGCAGCTTGAGGGGGTCGTCAGATACGCAGTATTTT
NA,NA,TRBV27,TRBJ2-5,CASRRTGQETQYF,TGTGCCAGCCGCCGGACGGGCCAAGAGACCCAGTACTTC
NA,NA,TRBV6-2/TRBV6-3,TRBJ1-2,CASSYSMGGYTF,TGTGCCAGCAGTTACTCGATGGGGGGCTACACCTTC
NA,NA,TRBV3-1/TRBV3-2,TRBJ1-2,CASTQANYGYTF,TGTGCCAGCACGCAGGCTAACTATGGCTACACCTTC
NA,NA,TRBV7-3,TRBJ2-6,CASSLIFPRSHSGANVLTF,TGTGCCAGCAGCTTAATTTTTCCCAGGAGTCATTCCGGGGCCAACGTCCTGACTTTC
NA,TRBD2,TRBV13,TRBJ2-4,CASSPGLAGVLSINIAKNIQYF,TGTGCCAGCAGCCCGGGACTAGCGGGAGTCTTATCTATTAATATAGCCAAAAACATTCAGTACTTC
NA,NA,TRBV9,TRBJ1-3,CASSVAGSGNTIYF,TGTGCCAGCAGCGTAGCAGGCTCTGGAAACACCATATATTTT
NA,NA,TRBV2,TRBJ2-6,CASSEARSSGANVLTF,TGTGCCAGCAGTGAAGCGAGGAGCTCTGGGGCCAACGTCCTGACTTTC
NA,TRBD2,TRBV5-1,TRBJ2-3,CASSLGSTSGNSDTQYF,TGCGCCAGCAGCTTGGGCTCCACTAGCGGGAACTCAGATACGCAGTATTTT
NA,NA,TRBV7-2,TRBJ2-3,CASSLAGVPDTQYF,TGTGCCAGCAGCTTAGCGGGAGTGCCAGATACGCAGTATTTT
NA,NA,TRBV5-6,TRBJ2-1,CASSLWSEQFF,TGTGCCAGCAGCTTGTGGTCAGAGCAGTTCTTC
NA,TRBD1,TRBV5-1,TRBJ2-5,CASSSLPGQEETQYF,TGCGCCAGCAGCTCCCTCCCGGGACAGGAAGAGACCCAGTACTTC
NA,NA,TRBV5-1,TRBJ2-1,CASRRSRGRMDEQFF,TGCGCCAGCAGAAGGTCACGGGGAAGGATGGATGAGCAGTTCTTC
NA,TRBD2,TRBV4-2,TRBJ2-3,CASSQIRTTSGGTDTQYF,TGTGCCAGCAGCCAGATACGAACTACTAGCGGGGGTACAGATACGCAGTATTTT
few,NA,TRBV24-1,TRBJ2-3,CATSDLKGGEDAQYF,TGTGCCACCAGTGATTTGAAAGGGGGAGAGGACGCGCAGTATTTT
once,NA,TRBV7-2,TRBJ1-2,CASSFGILAGYTF,TGTGCCAGCAGCTTCGGGATACTGGCTGGCTACACCTTC
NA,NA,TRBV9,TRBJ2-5,CASSVAGTETQYF,TGTGCCAGCAGCGTAGCGGGGACAGAGACCCAGTACTTC
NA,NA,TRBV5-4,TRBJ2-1,CASSPDWSSYNEQFF,TGTGCCAGCAGCCCGGACTGGAGCTCCTACAATGAGCAGTTCTTC
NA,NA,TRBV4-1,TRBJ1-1,CASSHKVAPGGEAFF,TGCGCCAGCAGCCACAAGGTAGCCCCTGGGGGTGAAGCTTTCTTT
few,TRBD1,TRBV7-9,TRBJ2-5,CASSSPGTGGWKTQYF,TGTGCCAGCAGCTCCCCCGGGACAGGGGGCTGGAAGACCCAGTACTTC
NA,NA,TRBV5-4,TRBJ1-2,CASSAGTGPGYGYTF,TGTGCCAGCAGCGCTGGAACGGGGCCGGGCTATGGCTACACCTTC
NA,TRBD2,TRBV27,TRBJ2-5,CASNRSGRKETQYF,TGTGCCAGCAACCGGAGCGGGAGAAAAGAGACCCAGTACTTC
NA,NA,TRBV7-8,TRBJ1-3,CASSDGQSSGNTIYF,TGTGCCAGCAGCGACGGACAGAGCTCTGGAAACACCATATATTTT
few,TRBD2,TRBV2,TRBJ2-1,CASRETSARDNEQFF,TGTGCCAGCAGGGAAACTAGCGCCCGAGACAATGAGCAGTTCTTC
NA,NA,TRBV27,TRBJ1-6,CASSADYSPLHF,TGTGCCAGCAGCGCAGACTATTCACCCCTCCACTTT
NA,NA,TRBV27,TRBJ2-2,CASSSGLWSNTGELFF,TGTGCCAGCAGCTCCGGCCTTTGGAGCAACACCGGGGAGCTGTTTTTT
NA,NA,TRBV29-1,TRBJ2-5,CSAPLRQGQAQYF,TGCAGCGCACCATTGCGGCAGGGGCAGGCCCAGTACTTC